The present T cell receptor beta chain was sequenced within a study of blood T cells in healthy people across ages. Healthy Caucasian individuals from Russia aged about 6 to 95 served as donors. CDR1 is SGHRS and CDR2 is YFSETQ in the germline V gene. The CDR3 is 11 amino acids. V was trimmed by 4 bases and J by 10 bases, leaving 9 bases between them. This clonotype appeared a single time. Its antigen remains unidentified. Primed by a sample-barcoded 5' primer and a J-beta primer mix, a second PCR proceeded for about 6 to 11 cycles. A template-switch adaptor containing 12 random nucleotides labeled each cDNA molecule. One entry per CDR3 protein results from TCRdb running MiXCR on the 5' RACE reads. This sample has around 500,000 distinct CDR3 sequences, with 47% found just once. Study observations and caveats: The study could not conclusively compare naive and antigen-experienced cells, given its unsorted PBMCs. Naive CD4+ cells and diversity were both higher in long-lived donors than in aged donors.

The J gene is TRBJ2-1, the V gene TRBV5-1; D is uncertain. The sequence was collected from a man of 80 years or more in good health. The sample was blood. CDR3 protein: CASSLNAEQFF. CDR3 sequence (DNA): TGCGCCAGCAGCCTAAATGCGGAGCAGTTCTTC. Looking up the rest from reference TRBV5-1 and TRBJ2-1 gives the full variable domain: KAGVTQTPRYLIKTRGQQVTLSCSPISGHRSVSWYQQTPGQGLQFLFEYFSETQRNKGNFPGRFSGRQFSNSRSEMNVSTLELGDSALYLCASSLNAEQFFGPGTRLTVL.